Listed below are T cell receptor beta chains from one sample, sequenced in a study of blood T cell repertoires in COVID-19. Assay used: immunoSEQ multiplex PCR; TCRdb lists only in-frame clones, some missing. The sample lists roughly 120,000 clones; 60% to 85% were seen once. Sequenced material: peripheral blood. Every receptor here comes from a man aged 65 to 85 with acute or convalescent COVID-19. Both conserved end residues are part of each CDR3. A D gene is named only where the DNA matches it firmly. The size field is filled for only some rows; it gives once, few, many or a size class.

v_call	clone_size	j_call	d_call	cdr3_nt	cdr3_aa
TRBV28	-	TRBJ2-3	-	TGTGCCAGCACAGTTAGGGGGGGGCGAGGAGATACGCAGTATTTT	CASTVRGGRGDTQYF
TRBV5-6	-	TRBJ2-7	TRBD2	TGTGCCAGCGACTCCGCGGGGGGGAGGTACGAGCAGTACTTC	CASDSAGGRYEQYF
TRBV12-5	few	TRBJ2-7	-	TGTGCTAGTGGTTTGCCCCCGGGACAAAAGCCCTACGAGCAGTACTTC	CASGLPPGQKPYEQYF
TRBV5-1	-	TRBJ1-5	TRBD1	TGCGCCAGCAGCTTACAGGGGTATAGCAATCAGCCCCAGCATTTT	CASSLQGYSNQPQHF
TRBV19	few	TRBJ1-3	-	TGTGCCAGTAGTATAGGTGGAGCCCAGGGGTTTGGAAACACCATATATTTT	CASSIGGAQGFGNTIYF
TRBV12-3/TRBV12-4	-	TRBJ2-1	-	TGTGCCAGCAGCCGTAGCAGCCATGAGCAGTTCTTC	CASSRSSHEQFF
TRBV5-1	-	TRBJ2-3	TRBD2	TGCGCCAGCAGCTCCGAGACTAGCCCAAGCACAGATACGCAGTATTTT	CASSSETSPSTDTQYF
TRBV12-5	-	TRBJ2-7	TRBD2	TGTGCTAGTGGTTTGGGAGGACGTCTAGCGGGGCCCCGATCGTACTACGAGCAGTACTTC	CASGLGGRLAGPRSYYEQYF
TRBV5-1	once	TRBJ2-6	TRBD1	TGCGCCAGCAGCTTGGAGGCAGGGGGCCATGGGGCCAACGTCCTGACTTTC	CASSLEAGGHGANVLTF
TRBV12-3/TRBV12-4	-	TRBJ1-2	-	TGTGCCAGCAGTTTAGCTATCAACTATGGCTACACCTTC	CASSLAINYGYTF
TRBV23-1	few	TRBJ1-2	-	TGCGCCCCTACCGGGGGGGGCGAAGTATTCGGTGGCTACACCTTC	CAPTGGGEVFGGYTF
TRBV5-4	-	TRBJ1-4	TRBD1	TGTGCCAGCAGTAAACAGGGGGTTAATGAAAAACTGTTTTTT	CASSKQGVNEKLFF
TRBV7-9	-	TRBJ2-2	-	TGTGCCAGCAGCTTAGACGGGGTCACCGGGGAGCTGTTTTTT	CASSLDGVTGELFF
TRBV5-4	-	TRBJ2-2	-	TGTGCCAGCAGCTTGCCCGGGGAGGCAGGGCGTACCGGGGAGCTGTTTTTT	CASSLPGEAGRTGELFF
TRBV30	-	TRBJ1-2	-	TGTGCCCGGAGGGCTCCGGGTTGGCTCTATGGCTACACCTTC	CARRAPGWLYGYTF
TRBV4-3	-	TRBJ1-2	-	TGCGCCAGCAGCCCTAACCCGGCAGCGAACTATGGCTACACCTTC	CASSPNPAANYGYTF
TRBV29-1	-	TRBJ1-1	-	TGCAGCGTTTCCACAGGGAACACTGAAGCTTTCTTT	CSVSTGNTEAFF
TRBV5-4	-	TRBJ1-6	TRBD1	TGTGCCAGCAGCGGGGGACAGGGGAGCTCCTATAATTCACCCCTCCACTTT	CASSGGQGSSYNSPLHF
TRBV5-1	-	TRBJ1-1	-	TGCGCCAGCAGCCGTCGGGTAGGCACTGAAGCTTTCTTT	CASSRRVGTEAFF
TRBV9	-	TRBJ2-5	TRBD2	TGTGCCAGCAGCCCCATTAGCGGGGTGCTCGAGACCCAGTACTTC	CASSPISGVLETQYF
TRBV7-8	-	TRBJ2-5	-	TGTGCCAGCAGCCTTACCCCCCCCCGACAGGTTATTGGAGAGACCCAGTACTTC	CASSLTPPRQVIGETQYF
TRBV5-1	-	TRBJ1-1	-	TGCGCCAGCAGTACGGGGGGGCCAACGACTGAAGCTTTCTTT	CASSTGGPTTEAFF
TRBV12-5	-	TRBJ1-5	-	TGTGCTAGTGGTTTACAGGAAGGTCAGCCCCAGCATTTT	CASGLQEGQPQHF
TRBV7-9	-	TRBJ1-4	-	TGTGCCAGCAGTTCCCGACAGACTAATGAAAAACTGTTTTTT	CASSSRQTNEKLFF
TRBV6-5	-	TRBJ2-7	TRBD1	TGTGCCAGCAGACGACAGGGTCCCTACGAGCAGTACTTC	CASRRQGPYEQYF
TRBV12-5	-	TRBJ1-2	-	TGTGCTAGTGCGCTCCAGTCCCCTCCAAGAGGCTACACCTTC	CASALQSPPRGYTF
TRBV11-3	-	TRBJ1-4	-	TGTGCCAGCAGCGTCCGGCGGGAAAAACTGTTTTTT	CASSVRREKLFF